This T cell receptor (beta chain) was captured in a study of beta chain features in type 1 diabetes (dated by TCRdb to 2016 to 2019). Some background on the complete study: Mean age, gender distribution, total cell number and subset yield were not different between patients and healthy donors. A total of roughly 98,000,000 sorted cells were examined across all samples, and a strong correlation was observed between cell number per subset and RNA yield. The study compared TCRB repertoires of sorted circulating CD4+ T cell subsets between recently diagnosed type 1 diabetes patients and matched healthy donors. Whereas all 28 donors provided naive and central memory subsets, regulatory and stem cell-like memory subsets were isolated from just 8 patients and roughly 8 healthy donors. The paper as a whole reports these results and caveats: Naive, central memory and regulatory TCRB repertoires appeared more similar among patients than among healthy donors. Type 1 diabetes patients showed a moderate but significant shortening of TCRB CDR3 length in all four CD4+ subsets. Shorter templates might be favored by PCR, yet because patient and control samples were amplified and corrected together, any such skew would affect both groups equally. Because cDNA rather than genomic DNA was sequenced, highly expressing activated cells could have been over-represented, although no difference in activation and CD3 levels was found between groups. Fewer insertions and more nucleotide deletions at VDJ recombination sites were observed in patients with type 1 diabetes, implying thymic rearrangement abnormalities. HLA sub-analyses involved small numbers of individuals, so any influence of HLA type on TCRB rearrangement remained unresolved.

The entire isolated RNA was reverse transcribed using the High Capacity cDNA Reverse Transcription Kit, and thus expressed TCRB transcripts were sequenced. Deep immunoSEQ sequencing was applied to naive, central memory and regulatory T cell samples, giving an average of around 4 million total reads per sample. Sorted cells were lysed in RLT buffer, and RNA was extracted using DNase-treated RNeasy Micro or Mini kits according to cell number. Each cell subset was processed on its own to prevent cross-contamination, while patient and healthy donor samples were processed together. Using the immunoSEQ multiplex PCR, TCRB sequences were amplified from cDNA into 87-bp fragments spanning the CDR3 region. Sequencing of the amplicons was done on the Illumina HiSeq platform. In the original analysis: Synthetic template baselines were used to correct PCR bias computationally, reads within Hamming distance 2 were collapsed together, and singletons that could not be merged were discarded. Reads were aligned against IMGT to assign V, D and J genes, CDR3 length and insertions or deletions at six rearrangement sites. Within each subset, clonotype counts were normalized to sorted cell number, and only after that were true diversity and Gini coefficients computed with the tcR R package. The overlap coefficient, calculated on TCRB nucleotide sequences, was used to measure repertoire sharing. In TCRdb, the immuneACCESS table is reduced to in-frame sequences with V and J assigned. These tables do not hold every clone; where another copy was compared, an unresolved V gene accounts for under half, and the others remain unexplained. V, J and clone size are taken as reported in that table, and D and trimming were inferred from the DNA itself. Recorded for this sample are about 15,000 clones; 55% to 70% of them occurred a single time. Jointly, the top ten make up almost 2.5% of the sample.

From cysteine to phenylalanine, the CDR3 is 14 amino acids long. Here the CDR3 DNA is all that survives: 42 bases in frame from base 1. V and J lose 0 bases and 11 bases, and a span of 15 bases separates them. For CDR1 and CDR2, the germline V gene lists SGHRS and YFSETQ. A few counts support this clone. Its antigen is unknown. Per-base quality was not reported, and no clone a single base away is much larger than it. A single peripheral blood draw of around 100 mL on average was collected from each donor into heparinised tubes. Using a panel that included CD45RO, CCR7, CD25, CD127, CD95 and CD27, naive, central memory, regulatory and stem cell-like memory CD4+ T cells were sorted on a BD FACSAria II. All sorted populations exceeded 95% purity. PBMCs were separated immediately by Lymphoprep density gradient centrifugation and were stained directly, without being cultured. Samples were stained and sorted in pairs, with one healthy donor and one patient per experiment, so that batch effects were minimized.

The receptor was derived from a man under 40 with type 1 diabetes. Sequenced input: Tregs from blood. The cell subset or site label of this sample denotes: regulatory CD4+ T cells. Recombination joined TRBV5-1 with TRBJ1-5; matching of 5 bases hints at TRBD1 as the D gene. The CDR3 has the sequence CASSLGGLGEAQHF. Here is the DNA: TGCGCCAGCAGCTTGGGGGGCTTAGGTGAAGCCCAGCATTTT.